Below are 7 T cell receptor beta chains sequenced from a single sample in a study of T cells in localized non-small cell lung cancer. Clones were read by immunoSEQ multiplex PCR, and TCRdb kept only the in-frame ones, dropping some. The data hold more than 15,000 clones, with roughly 90% observed a single time. The material sequenced was peripheral blood, taken before any cancer treatment. Source of these receptors: a male donor at least 60 years old with stage II squamous cell lung carcinoma.

The V call is TRBV19, the J call TRBJ2-7; a possible D gene is TRBD1 (5 bases). From germline, CDR1 is LNHDA and CDR2 SQIVND (reference sequence). V gave up 5 bases and J gave up 6 bases, with 11 bases separating them. This CDR3 contains 12 residues. The CDR3 here is CASSGAAREQYF. CDR3 sequence (DNA): TGTGCCAGTAGTGGGGCAGCCCGCGAGCAGTACTTC.

The V gene is TRBV7-8, the J gene TRBJ2-7, with 7 positions matching TRBD2. Germline CDR1 is SGHVS and CDR2 is FQNEAQ. The V and J ends lost 5 bases and 0 bases, in that order; junction bases with no gene match: 7. The CDR3 runs 15 residues. CDR3 in DNA: TGTGCCAGCAGCCCCCTAGCGGTTAGCTCCTACGAGCAGTACTTC. As protein: CASSPLAVSSYEQYF.

This chain connects TRBV6-1 to TRBJ2-6; the D is unclear. Germline loops: CDR1 MNHNS, CDR2 SASEGT. The CDR3 consists of 14 residues. Trimming took off 5 bases at V and 1 base at J, with 6 bases between the two ends. The CDR3 region is CASSTSSGANVLTF. The CDR3 bases are TGTGCCAGCAGTACGAGTTCTGGGGCCAACGTCCTGACTTTC.

The genes are TRBV10-3 and TRBJ2-7; TRBD2 matches at 13 bases. Germline loops: CDR1 ENHRY, CDR2 SYGVKD. V lost 6 bases to trimming and J lost 3 bases; unmatched junction nucleotides: 14. This CDR3 contains 18 residues. The CDR3 DNA is TGTGCCATCAGCGATTTGGGACTAGCGGGATGGAGGAGCTACGAGCAGTACTTC. It translates to CAISDLGLAGWRSYEQYF.

The CDR3 DNA sequence: TGTGCCAGCAGCCGGACTAGCGGGGCCCCCTACGAGCAGTACTTC. Translation: CASSRTSGAPYEQYF. The chain employs TRBV5-4 and TRBJ2-7; 12 bases fit TRBD2. Germline CDR1 is SGHNT and CDR2 is YYREEE (reference sequence). The CDR3 totals 15 residues. V gave up 4 bases and J gave up 2 bases; unmatched junction bases: 4.

The rearrangement links TRBV19 to TRBJ2-2, with TRBD2 matching 13 bases. In germline, CDR1 is LNHDA, CDR2 SQIVND (reference sequence). Trimming at V came to 5 bases and at J to 0 bases, leaving 6 bases not matched to a gene. This CDR3 has 18 amino acids. The CDR3 DNA reads as TGTGCCAGTAGTGCCCAGACTAGCGGGAGGACGAACACCGGGGAGCTGTTTTTT. It codes for CASSAQTSGRTNTGELFF. The complete variable domain, with remaining parts taken from reference TRBV19 and TRBJ2-2, reads DGGITQSPKYLFRKEGQNVTLSCEQNLNHDAMYWYRQDPGQGLRLIYYSQIVNDFQKGDIAEGYSVSREKKESFPLTVTSAQKNPTAFYLCASSAQTSGRTNTGELFFGEGSRLTVL.

In its sample, this clone was seen a few times. CDR3 protein: CASSFSGSSYEQYF. In nucleotides, the CDR3 is TGTGCCAGCAGCTTTAGCGGTAGCTCCTACGAGCAGTACTTC. J is TRBJ2-7 and V is TRBV5-4, with D possibly TRBD2 on 6 matching bases. The germline V gene has CDR1 SGHNT and CDR2 YYREEE (reference sequence). The CDR3 is 14 amino acids. Trimming cost V 2 bases and J 0 bases, with 9 bases left between them.